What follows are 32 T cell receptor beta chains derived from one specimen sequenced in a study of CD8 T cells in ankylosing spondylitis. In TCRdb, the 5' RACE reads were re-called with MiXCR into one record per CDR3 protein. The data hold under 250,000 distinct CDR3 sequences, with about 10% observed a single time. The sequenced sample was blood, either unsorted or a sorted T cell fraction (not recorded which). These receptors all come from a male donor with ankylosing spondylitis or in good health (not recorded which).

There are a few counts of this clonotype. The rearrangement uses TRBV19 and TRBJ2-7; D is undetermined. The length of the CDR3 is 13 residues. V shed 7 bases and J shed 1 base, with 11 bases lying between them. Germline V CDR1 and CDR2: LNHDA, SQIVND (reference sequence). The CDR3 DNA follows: TGTGCCAGTACTGGGGTCGATTCCTACGAGCAGTACTTC. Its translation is CASTGVDSYEQYF.

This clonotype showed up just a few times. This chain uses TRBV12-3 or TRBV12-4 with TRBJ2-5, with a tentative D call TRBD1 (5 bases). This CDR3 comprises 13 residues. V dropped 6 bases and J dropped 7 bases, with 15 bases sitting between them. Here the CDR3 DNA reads TGTGCCAGCAGACTTGCCAACCAGGGGACCCAGTACTTC. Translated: CASRLANQGTQYF.

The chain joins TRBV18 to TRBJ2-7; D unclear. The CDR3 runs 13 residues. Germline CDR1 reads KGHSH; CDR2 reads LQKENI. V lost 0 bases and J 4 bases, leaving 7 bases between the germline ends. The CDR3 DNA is TGTGCCAGCTCACCACCAGGGCAGTACGAGCAGTACTTC. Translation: CASSPPGQYEQYF. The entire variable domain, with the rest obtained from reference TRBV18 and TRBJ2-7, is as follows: NAGVMQNPRHLVRRRGQEARLRCSPMKGHSHVYWYRQLPEEGLKFMVYLQKENIIDESGMPKERFSAEFPKEGPSILRIQQVVRGDSAAYFCASSPPGQYEQYFGPGTRLTVT.

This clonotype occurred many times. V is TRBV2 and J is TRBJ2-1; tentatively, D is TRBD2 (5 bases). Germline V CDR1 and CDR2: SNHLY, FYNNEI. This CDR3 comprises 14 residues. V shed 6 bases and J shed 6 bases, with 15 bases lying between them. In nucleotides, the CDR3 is TGTGCCAGCAGCGTGGGGAGAGGGCTCAATGAGCAGTTCTTC. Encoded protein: CASSVGRGLNEQFF.

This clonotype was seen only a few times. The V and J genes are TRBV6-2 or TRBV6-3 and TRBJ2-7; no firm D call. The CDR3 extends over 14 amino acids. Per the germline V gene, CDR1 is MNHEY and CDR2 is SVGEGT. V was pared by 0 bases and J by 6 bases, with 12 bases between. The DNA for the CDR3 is TGTGCCAGCAGTTACTCGGCGCAGCCAGGCGAGCAGTACTTC. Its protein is CASSYSAQPGEQYF.

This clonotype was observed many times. This CDR3 is CASSLANSNEQYF. For the CDR3, the DNA is TGTGCCAGCAGTTTAGCAAACAGTAACGAGCAGTACTTC. The rearrangement links TRBV12-3 or TRBV12-4 to TRBJ2-7; unclear D gene. With 0 bases removed from V and 5 bases from J, the gap between germline ends came to 8 bases. The CDR3 length is 13 residues.

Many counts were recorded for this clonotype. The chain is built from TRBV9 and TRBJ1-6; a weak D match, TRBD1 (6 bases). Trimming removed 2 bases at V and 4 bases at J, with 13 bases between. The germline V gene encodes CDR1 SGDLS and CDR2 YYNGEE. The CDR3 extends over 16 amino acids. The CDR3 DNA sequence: TGTGCCAGCAGCGTCCAGGACAGACCTTATAATTCACCCCTCCACTTT. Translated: CASSVQDRPYNSPLHF.

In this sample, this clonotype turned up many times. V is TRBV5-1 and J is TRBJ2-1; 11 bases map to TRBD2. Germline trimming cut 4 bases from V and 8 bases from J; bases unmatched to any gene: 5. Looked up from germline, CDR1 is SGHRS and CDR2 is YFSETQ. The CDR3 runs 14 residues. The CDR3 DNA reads TGCGCCAGCAGCGAGGGACTAGCGGACGATGAGCAGTTCTTC. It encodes CASSEGLADDEQFF.

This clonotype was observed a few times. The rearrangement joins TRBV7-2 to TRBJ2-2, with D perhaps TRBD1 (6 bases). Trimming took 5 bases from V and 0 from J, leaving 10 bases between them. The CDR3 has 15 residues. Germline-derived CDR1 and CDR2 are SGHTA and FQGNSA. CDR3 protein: CASSPKGANTGELFF. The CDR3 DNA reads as TGTGCCAGCAGCCCGAAGGGGGCGAACACCGGGGAGCTGTTTTTT.

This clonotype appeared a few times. CDR3 DNA sequence: TGTGCCAGCAGGAACGGTGTGCCCTATAGCAATCAGCCCCAGCATTTT. Protein product: CASRNGVPYSNQPQHF. The V call is TRBV6-2 or TRBV6-3, the J call TRBJ1-5; D not resolved. V was pared by 6 bases and J by 0 bases, with 15 bases between. This CDR3 has 16 residues. Per germline, CDR1 MNHEY and CDR2 SVGEGT.

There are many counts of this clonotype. CDR3 region: CASSLDRRTTNEQFF. The CDR3 coding sequence is TGTGCCAGCAGCTTGGACAGACGTACCACCAATGAGCAGTTCTTC. The chain carries TRBV7-8 and TRBJ2-1; possibly TRBD1 for D (6 bases). V dropped 3 bases and J dropped 6 bases, with 15 bases sitting between them. Germline CDR1 reads SGHVS; CDR2 reads FQNEAQ. The CDR3 extends over 15 amino acids.

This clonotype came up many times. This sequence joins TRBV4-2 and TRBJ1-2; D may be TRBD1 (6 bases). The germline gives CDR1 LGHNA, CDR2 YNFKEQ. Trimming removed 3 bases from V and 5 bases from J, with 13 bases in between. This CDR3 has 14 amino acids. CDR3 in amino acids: CASSQDRTDYGYTF. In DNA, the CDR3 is TGTGCCAGCAGCCAGGACCGGACAGATTATGGCTACACCTTC.

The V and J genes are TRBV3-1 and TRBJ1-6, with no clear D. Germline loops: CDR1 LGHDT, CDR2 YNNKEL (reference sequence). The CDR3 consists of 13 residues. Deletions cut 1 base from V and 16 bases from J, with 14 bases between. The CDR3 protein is CASSQVSSDRLHF. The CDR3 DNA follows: TGTGCCAGCAGCCAAGTGTCTTCTGACCGGCTCCACTTT.

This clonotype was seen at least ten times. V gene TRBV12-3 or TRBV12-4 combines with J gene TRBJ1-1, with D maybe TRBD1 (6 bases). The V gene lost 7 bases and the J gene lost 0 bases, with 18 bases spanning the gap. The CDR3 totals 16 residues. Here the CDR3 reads CASTLGAVPLNTEAFF. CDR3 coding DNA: TGTGCCAGCACCCTGGGGGCAGTTCCCTTGAACACTGAAGCTTTCTTT.

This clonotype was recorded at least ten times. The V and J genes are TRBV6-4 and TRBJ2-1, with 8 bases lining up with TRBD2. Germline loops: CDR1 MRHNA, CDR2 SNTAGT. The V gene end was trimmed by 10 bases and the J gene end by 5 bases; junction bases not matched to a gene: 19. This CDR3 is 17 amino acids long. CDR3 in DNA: TGTGCCAACCTTAACCCGAGAAAGCGGGAGAGCCACAATGAGCAGTTCTTC. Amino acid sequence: CANLNPRKRESHNEQFF.

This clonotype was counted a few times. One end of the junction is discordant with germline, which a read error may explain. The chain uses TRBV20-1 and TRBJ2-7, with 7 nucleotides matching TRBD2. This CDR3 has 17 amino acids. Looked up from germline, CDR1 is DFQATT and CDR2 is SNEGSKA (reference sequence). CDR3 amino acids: CCARTPRASGTNYEQYF. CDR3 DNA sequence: TGCTGTGCTAGGACCCCCAGGGCTAGCGGAACGAACTACGAGCAGTACTTC.

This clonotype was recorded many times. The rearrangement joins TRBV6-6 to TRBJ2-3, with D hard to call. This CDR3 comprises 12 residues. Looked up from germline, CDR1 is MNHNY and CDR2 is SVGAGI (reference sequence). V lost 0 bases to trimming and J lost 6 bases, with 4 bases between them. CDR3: CASSYSGDTQYF. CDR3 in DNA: TGTGCCAGCAGTTACTCCGGCGATACGCAGTATTTT.

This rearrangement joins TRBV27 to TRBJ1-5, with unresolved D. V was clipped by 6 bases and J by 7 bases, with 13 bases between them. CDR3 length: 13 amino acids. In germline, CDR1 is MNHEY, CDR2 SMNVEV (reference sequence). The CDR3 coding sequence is TGTGCCAGCAGCCTTAACCCGACCCAGCCCCAGCATTTT. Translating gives CASSLNPTQPQHF.

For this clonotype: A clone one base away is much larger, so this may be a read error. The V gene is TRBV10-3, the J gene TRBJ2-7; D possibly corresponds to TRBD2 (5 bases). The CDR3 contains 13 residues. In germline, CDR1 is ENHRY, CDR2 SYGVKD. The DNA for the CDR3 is TGTGCCATCTCCGGGATACCATCCTACGTGCAGTACTTC. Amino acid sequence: CAISGIPSYVQYF.

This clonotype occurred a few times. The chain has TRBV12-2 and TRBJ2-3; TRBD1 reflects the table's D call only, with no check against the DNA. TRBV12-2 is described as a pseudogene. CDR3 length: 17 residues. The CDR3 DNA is TGTGCAAGTCGCTTAGCCGGGTCCAAGGGGCGCACAGATACGCAGTATTTT. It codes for CASRLAGSKGRTDTQYF.

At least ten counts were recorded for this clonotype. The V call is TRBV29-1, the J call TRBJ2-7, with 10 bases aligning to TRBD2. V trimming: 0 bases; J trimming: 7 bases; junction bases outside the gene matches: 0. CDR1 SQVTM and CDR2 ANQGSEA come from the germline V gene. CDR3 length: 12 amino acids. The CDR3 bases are TGCAGCGTTGAAGAACTAGCGGGAGAGCAGTACTTC. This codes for CSVEELAGEQYF.

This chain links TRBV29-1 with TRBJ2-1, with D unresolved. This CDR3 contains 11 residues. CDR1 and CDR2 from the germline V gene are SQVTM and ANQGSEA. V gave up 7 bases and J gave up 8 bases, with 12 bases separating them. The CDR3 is CSARLTDEQFF. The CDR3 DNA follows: TGCAGCGCTCGTCTTACCGATGAGCAGTTCTTC.

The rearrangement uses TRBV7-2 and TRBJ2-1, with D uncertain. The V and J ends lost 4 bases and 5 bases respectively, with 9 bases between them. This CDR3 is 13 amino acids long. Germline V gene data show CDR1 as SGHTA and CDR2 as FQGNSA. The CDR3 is CASSSAQHNEQFF. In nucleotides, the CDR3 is TGTGCCAGCAGCTCGGCCCAACACAATGAGCAGTTCTTC.

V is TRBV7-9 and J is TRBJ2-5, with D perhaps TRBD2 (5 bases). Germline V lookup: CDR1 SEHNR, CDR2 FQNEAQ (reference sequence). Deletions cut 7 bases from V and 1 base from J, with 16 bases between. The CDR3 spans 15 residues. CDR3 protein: CASTKGGAFQETQYF. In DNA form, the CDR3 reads TGTGCCAGCACCAAAGGAGGTGCGTTCCAAGAGACCCAGTACTTC.

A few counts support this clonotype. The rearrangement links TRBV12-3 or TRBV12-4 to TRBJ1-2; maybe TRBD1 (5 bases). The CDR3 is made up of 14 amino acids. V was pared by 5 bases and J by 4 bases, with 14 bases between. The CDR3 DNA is TGTGCCAGCAGTGCAAGGGGTCGGGCCTATGGCTACACCTTC. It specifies CASSARGRAYGYTF.

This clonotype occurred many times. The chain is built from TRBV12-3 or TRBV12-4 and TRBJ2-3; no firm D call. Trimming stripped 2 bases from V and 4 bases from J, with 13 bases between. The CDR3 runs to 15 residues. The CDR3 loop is CASSLSPLGADTQYF. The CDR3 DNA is TGTGCCAGCAGTTTATCCCCCTTAGGCGCAGATACGCAGTATTTT.

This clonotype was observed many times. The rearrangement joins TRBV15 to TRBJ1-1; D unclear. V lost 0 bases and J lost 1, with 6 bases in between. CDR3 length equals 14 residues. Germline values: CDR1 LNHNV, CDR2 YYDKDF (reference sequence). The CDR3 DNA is TGTGCCACCAGCAGAGATAGAGGGAACACTGAAGCTTTCTTT. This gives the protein CATSRDRGNTEAFF. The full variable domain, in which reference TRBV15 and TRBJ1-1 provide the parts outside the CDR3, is DAMVIQNPRYQVTQFGKPVTLSCSQTLNHNVMYWYQQKSSQAPKLLFHYYDKDFNNEADTPDNFQSRRPNTSFCFLDIRSPGLGDTAMYLCATSRDRGNTEAFFGQGTRLTVV.

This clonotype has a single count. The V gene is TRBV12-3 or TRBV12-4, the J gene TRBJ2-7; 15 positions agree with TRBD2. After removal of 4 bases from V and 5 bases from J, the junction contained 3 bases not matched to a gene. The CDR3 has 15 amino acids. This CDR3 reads CASSSRTSGRDEQYF. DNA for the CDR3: TGTGCCAGCAGTTCCCGGACTAGCGGGAGGGACGAGCAGTACTTC.

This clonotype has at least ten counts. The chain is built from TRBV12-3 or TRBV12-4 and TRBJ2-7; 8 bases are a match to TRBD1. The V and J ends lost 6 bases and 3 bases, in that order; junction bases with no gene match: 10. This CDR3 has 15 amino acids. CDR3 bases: TGTGCCAGCAGCCGCTCCGGACAGGGCTTCTACGAGCAGTACTTC. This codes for CASSRSGQGFYEQYF.

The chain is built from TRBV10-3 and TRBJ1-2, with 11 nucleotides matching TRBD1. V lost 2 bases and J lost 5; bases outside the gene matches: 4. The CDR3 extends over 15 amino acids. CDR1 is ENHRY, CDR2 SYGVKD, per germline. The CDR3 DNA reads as TGTGCCATCAGTGAGGGACAGGGGGCTGGGTATGGCTACACCTTC. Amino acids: CAISEGQGAGYGYTF.

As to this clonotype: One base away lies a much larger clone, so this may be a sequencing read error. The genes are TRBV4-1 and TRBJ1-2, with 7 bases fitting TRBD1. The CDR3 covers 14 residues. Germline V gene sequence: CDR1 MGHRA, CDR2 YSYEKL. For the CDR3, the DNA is TGCGCCAACAGCCATGCCGGGACAGCCTATGGCTACACCTTC. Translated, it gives CANSHAGTAYGYTF.

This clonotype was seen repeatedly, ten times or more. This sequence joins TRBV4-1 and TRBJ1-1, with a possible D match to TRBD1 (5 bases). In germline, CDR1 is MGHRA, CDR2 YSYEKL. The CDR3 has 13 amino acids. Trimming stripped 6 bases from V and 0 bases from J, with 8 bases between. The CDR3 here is CASRSGLNTEAFF. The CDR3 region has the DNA TGCGCCAGCAGGTCAGGGTTGAACACTGAAGCTTTCTTT.